The subject of this entry is one TCR beta chain. Its matching antigen is unknown. The data stem from a study of Tregs in tolerant kidney transplant recipients. Study-wide results and caveats: In tolerant patients, donor-specific Tregs outgrew total Tregs, suggesting antigen-driven expansion. Validation in larger populations is needed because few patients were studied.

Unstimulated Tregs (CD4+CD25+CD127-) and CD4+CD25- non-Tregs were sorted from PBMCs. Data came from immunoSEQ multiplex PCR; TCRdb stores just in-frame clones and leaves some out. The profile shows some 71,000 clones, 85% to 90% of them singletons. V lost 2 bases and J lost 4, with 6 bases in between. The CDR3 consists of 12 residues. Germline V gene sequence: CDR1 MNHEY, CDR2 SMNVEV (reference sequence). The chain couples TRBV27 to TRBJ2-7; the D gene is possibly TRBD1 (5 bases). The sequence was collected from a human donor who received a combined kidney and bone marrow transplant. Material: CD4+ T cells from blood, obtained before the transplant. The CDR3 loop is CASSLRGYEQYF. The CDR3 coding sequence is TGTGCCAGCAGTTTAAGGGGTTACGAGCAGTACTTC.